This TCR beta chain was identified in a study of control samples from healthy donors and cancer patients. TCRdb keeps only in-frame clones here, not all; method: immunoSEQ multiplex PCR. The sample holds approximately 87,000 clones, approximately 94% seen once. The CDR3 runs 16 residues. The germline gives CDR1 ENHRY, CDR2 SYGVKD. The junction had 9 bases not matched to a gene; V was cut back by 1 base and J by 7 bases. The J gene is TRBJ2-2, the V gene TRBV10-3; 7 bases agree with TRBD1. The sample consisted of PBMCs. The clonotype comes from a woman in her thirties or forties with lung cancer. The CDR3 region has the DNA TGTGCCATCAGTGAGTGGGGGACAGTCACGGGCGGGGAGCTGTTTTTT. This sequence encodes CAISEWGTVTGGELFF.